This T cell receptor (beta chain) was sequenced for a study of shared clonotypes between healthy human individuals. Produced via immunoSEQ multiplex PCR; TCRdb's table is partial and in-frame only. The table has 600,000 to 750,000 clones, approximately 75% seen once. Study results and limitations: Clonotypes shared by all four sorted-subset donors had higher generation probabilities than non-shared clonotypes.

Of note for this clone: Its antigen is as yet unknown.

V shed 5 bases and J shed 3 bases, with 11 bases lying between them. Germline loops: CDR1 MNHEY, CDR2 SMNVEV (reference sequence). The CDR3 totals 13 residues. The TCR sequence derives from a woman aged 25 to 39 in good health. V is TRBV27 and J is TRBJ2-7, with D maybe TRBD2 (5 bases). The specimen sequenced was memory CD4+ T cells sorted from blood. Subset in this sample: CD45RA-negative fraction. CDR3 nucleotide sequence: TGTGCCAGCAGTGGACTTTTAGACTACGAGCAGTACTTC. Translated: CASSGLLDYEQYF.